This is a list of T cell receptor beta chains from one sample in a study of T cell changes during pregnancy in multiple sclerosis. The table came from immunoSEQ multiplex PCR; TCRdb's copy has only in-frame clones and leaves some out. Of 25,000 to 35,000 clones listed, over 75% are singletons. Sequencing was performed on CD8+ T cells from peripheral blood mononuclear cells, taken after pregnancy. The receptor source for this set is a female donor with multiple sclerosis, enrolled in a pregnancy study. Each CDR3 is given with its conserved first and last residue. Each record gives: D gene, clone size, J gene, V gene, CDR3 protein, CDR3 DNA. D genes are given only for firm matches. Clone size appears in some rows only: once, few, many, or a class for an expanded clone.

d_call: -; clone_size: -; j_call: TRBJ2-1; v_call: TRBV9; cdr3_aa: CASSVVGGGLGEQFF; cdr3_nt: TGTGCCAGCAGCGTAGTGGGGGGGGGCCTCGGGGAGCAGTTCTTC
d_call: -; clone_size: -; j_call: TRBJ2-7; v_call: TRBV27; cdr3_aa: CASSLSVRPVYEQYF; cdr3_nt: TGTGCCAGCAGTTTATCGGTCAGGCCAGTGTACGAGCAGTACTTC
d_call: TRBD2; clone_size: -; j_call: TRBJ2-1; v_call: TRBV4-1; cdr3_aa: CASSPLAAGGPQEQFF; cdr3_nt: TGCGCCAGCAGCCCCTTGGCAGCGGGGGGGCCACAGGAGCAGTTCTTC
d_call: TRBD2; clone_size: -; j_call: TRBJ2-7; v_call: TRBV7-9; cdr3_aa: CASSLVRGEPTYEQYF; cdr3_nt: TGTGCCAGCAGCTTAGTCCGGGGGGAACCTACCTACGAGCAGTACTTC
d_call: -; clone_size: few; j_call: TRBJ2-6; v_call: TRBV15; cdr3_aa: CATSTNRVTGANVLTF; cdr3_nt: TGTGCCACCAGCACCAACAGGGTTACTGGGGCCAACGTCCTGACTTTC
d_call: -; clone_size: -; j_call: TRBJ2-5; v_call: TRBV4-3; cdr3_aa: CASSQDFRGEQETQYF; cdr3_nt: TGCGCCAGCAGCCAAGATTTCCGAGGAGAGCAAGAGACCCAGTACTTC
d_call: TRBD1; clone_size: -; j_call: TRBJ2-6; v_call: TRBV15; cdr3_aa: CATSRDRGSGANVLTF; cdr3_nt: TGTGCCACCAGCAGGGACAGGGGGTCTGGGGCCAACGTCCTGACTTTC
d_call: -; clone_size: once; j_call: TRBJ2-7; v_call: TRBV4-1; cdr3_aa: CASSQLSGLAREQYF; cdr3_nt: TGCGCCAGCAGCCAATTATCGGGGCTAGCGCGAGAGCAGTACTTC
d_call: TRBD1; clone_size: -; j_call: TRBJ2-7; v_call: TRBV19; cdr3_aa: CASSSLQGAFYEQYF; cdr3_nt: TGTGCCAGTAGCTCTCTACAGGGGGCTTTCTACGAGCAGTACTTC
d_call: TRBD1; clone_size: -; j_call: TRBJ1-3; v_call: TRBV10-3; cdr3_aa: CAISDPGQGYSGNTIYF; cdr3_nt: TGTGCCATCAGTGACCCGGGACAGGGCTACTCTGGAAACACCATATATTTT
d_call: TRBD1; clone_size: -; j_call: TRBJ1-2; v_call: TRBV6-5; cdr3_aa: CASSYEGAGYGYTF; cdr3_nt: TGTGCCAGCAGTTACGAGGGGGCAGGTTATGGCTACACCTTC
d_call: -; clone_size: -; j_call: TRBJ1-2; v_call: TRBV5-6; cdr3_aa: CASSLGGGHGYTF; cdr3_nt: TGTGCCAGCAGCTTGGGGGGGGGACACGGCTACACCTTC
d_call: -; clone_size: once; j_call: TRBJ2-1; v_call: TRBV7-8; cdr3_aa: CASSMFREAPYNEQFF; cdr3_nt: TGTGCCAGCAGCATGTTCAGGGAAGCCCCCTACAATGAGCAGTTCTTC
d_call: TRBD1; clone_size: -; j_call: TRBJ2-1; v_call: TRBV11-2; cdr3_aa: CASLRWGDRGQGEQFF; cdr3_nt: TGTGCCAGCCTCCGATGGGGGGACAGGGGGCAGGGTGAGCAGTTCTTC
d_call: -; clone_size: -; j_call: TRBJ1-4; v_call: TRBV4-1; cdr3_aa: CASSGWGDEKLFF; cdr3_nt: TGCGCCAGCAGCGGTTGGGGGGATGAAAAACTGTTTTTT
d_call: TRBD2; clone_size: once; j_call: TRBJ2-1; v_call: TRBV6-1; cdr3_aa: CASSEGSGGADEQFF; cdr3_nt: TGTGCCAGCAGTGAAGGTAGCGGGGGGGCAGATGAGCAGTTCTTC
d_call: TRBD1; clone_size: -; j_call: TRBJ1-2; v_call: TRBV7-2; cdr3_aa: CASSAPPYRGSFYGYTF; cdr3_nt: TGTGCCAGCAGCGCCCCCCCCTACAGGGGAAGTTTCTATGGCTACACCTTC
d_call: TRBD1; clone_size: -; j_call: TRBJ1-6; v_call: TRBV29-1; cdr3_aa: CSGNRDRGTSSYNSPLHF; cdr3_nt: TGCAGCGGCAACCGGGACAGGGGAACTAGCTCCTATAATTCACCCCTCCACTTT
d_call: -; clone_size: -; j_call: TRBJ2-2; v_call: TRBV28; cdr3_aa: CASSLMGYNTGELFF; cdr3_nt: TGTGCCAGCAGTTTGATGGGCTACAACACCGGGGAGCTGTTTTTT
d_call: TRBD1; clone_size: -; j_call: TRBJ2-7; v_call: TRBV5-1; cdr3_aa: CASSLGRDRGYEQYF; cdr3_nt: TGCGCCAGCAGCTTGGGACGGGACAGGGGTTACGAGCAGTACTTC
d_call: TRBD2; clone_size: -; j_call: TRBJ2-7; v_call: TRBV6-1; cdr3_aa: CASSEEAGRDEQYF; cdr3_nt: TGTGCCAGCAGTGAAGAGGCAGGGAGGGACGAGCAGTACTTC
d_call: -; clone_size: -; j_call: TRBJ2-1; v_call: TRBV28; cdr3_aa: CASTRLASNEQFF; cdr3_nt: TGTGCCAGCACGAGGCTAGCATCCAATGAGCAGTTCTTC
d_call: TRBD2; clone_size: -; j_call: TRBJ2-3; v_call: TRBV6-4; cdr3_aa: CASSETSGGAGTDTQYF; cdr3_nt: TGTGCCAGCAGTGAAACTAGCGGGGGGGCCGGGACAGATACGCAGTATTTT
d_call: TRBD1; clone_size: -; j_call: TRBJ2-7; v_call: TRBV4-1; cdr3_aa: CASSQVGTGGEQYF; cdr3_nt: TGCGCCAGCAGCCAAGTTGGGACAGGGGGCGAGCAGTACTTC
d_call: TRBD2; clone_size: -; j_call: TRBJ2-1; v_call: TRBV10-3; cdr3_aa: CAISEEAGGPYNEQFF; cdr3_nt: TGTGCCATCAGTGAAGAAGCGGGGGGGCCCTACAATGAGCAGTTCTTC
d_call: -; clone_size: few; j_call: TRBJ1-2; v_call: TRBV6-1; cdr3_aa: CASSYANGYTF; cdr3_nt: TGTGCCAGCAGTTACGCGAATGGCTACACCTTC
d_call: -; clone_size: -; j_call: TRBJ2-5; v_call: TRBV7-5; cdr3_aa: CARSLAPPGGQETQYF; cdr3_nt: TGTGCCAGAAGCTTAGCTCCCCCGGGGGGGCAAGAGACCCAGTACTTC
d_call: -; clone_size: -; j_call: TRBJ1-2; v_call: TRBV7-8; cdr3_aa: CASSSEDSLDF; cdr3_nt: TGTGCCAGCAGCTCGGAAGACAGTCTGGACTTC
d_call: TRBD1; clone_size: -; j_call: TRBJ2-7; v_call: TRBV29-1; cdr3_aa: CSVAGQDLYVEQYF; cdr3_nt: TGCAGCGTTGCAGGACAGGATCTCTACGTGGAGCAGTACTTC
d_call: TRBD1; clone_size: -; j_call: TRBJ1-2; v_call: TRBV5-6; cdr3_aa: CASSPDRAGRYTF; cdr3_nt: TGTGCCAGCAGCCCCGACAGGGCAGGGCGCTACACCTTC
d_call: -; clone_size: -; j_call: TRBJ1-6; v_call: TRBV4-1; cdr3_aa: CASSQARGLYNSPLHF; cdr3_nt: TGCGCCAGCAGCCAAGCCCGAGGATTATATAATTCACCCCTCCACTTT
d_call: TRBD1; clone_size: -; j_call: TRBJ1-2; v_call: TRBV27; cdr3_aa: CASSQGQGYYGYTF; cdr3_nt: TGTGCCAGCAGCCAGGGACAGGGTTACTATGGCTACACCTTC
d_call: -; clone_size: -; j_call: TRBJ1-4; v_call: TRBV10-2; cdr3_aa: CASTQAFNEKLFF; cdr3_nt: TGCGCCAGCACGCAGGCGTTTAATGAAAAACTGTTTTTT
d_call: -; clone_size: -; j_call: TRBJ1-4; v_call: TRBV7-6; cdr3_aa: CASSLYPSGAPEEKLFF; cdr3_nt: TGTGCCAGCAGCTTATATCCGTCAGGGGCTCCCGAAGAAAAACTGTTTTTT
d_call: -; clone_size: -; j_call: TRBJ2-3; v_call: TRBV19; cdr3_aa: CASNPDNTDTQYF; cdr3_nt: TGTGCCAGTAATCCGGACAACACAGATACGCAGTATTTT
d_call: -; clone_size: few; j_call: TRBJ1-2; v_call: TRBV7-9; cdr3_aa: CASSSQGDGYTF; cdr3_nt: TGTGCCAGCAGCTCACAGGGTGATGGCTACACCTTC
d_call: -; clone_size: -; j_call: TRBJ2-7; v_call: TRBV27; cdr3_aa: CASSFIEGYEQYF; cdr3_nt: TGTGCCAGCAGTTTTATCGAGGGCTACGAGCAGTACTTC
d_call: TRBD1; clone_size: -; j_call: TRBJ1-1; v_call: TRBV30; cdr3_aa: CAWSYIQGAGTEAFF; cdr3_nt: TGTGCCTGGAGTTACATACAGGGGGCGGGCACTGAAGCTTTCTTT
d_call: TRBD1; clone_size: few; j_call: TRBJ2-3; v_call: TRBV5-1; cdr3_aa: CASSPSTGDYTDTQYF; cdr3_nt: TGCGCCAGCAGCCCTTCCACAGGGGATTACACAGATACGCAGTATTTT
d_call: TRBD1; clone_size: few; j_call: TRBJ2-7; v_call: TRBV18; cdr3_aa: CASSPPDRVGVPYEQYF; cdr3_nt: TGTGCCAGCTCACCACCCGACAGGGTTGGCGTTCCCTACGAGCAGTACTTC
d_call: -; clone_size: -; j_call: TRBJ1-2; v_call: TRBV30; cdr3_aa: CAWSSGGGGYTF; cdr3_nt: TGTGCCTGGAGTAGCGGGGGAGGCGGCTACACCTTC
d_call: -; clone_size: few; j_call: TRBJ2-7; v_call: TRBV28; cdr3_aa: CASSRGMAREQYF; cdr3_nt: TGTGCCAGCAGCAGAGGAATGGCTAGGGAGCAGTACTTC
d_call: TRBD2; clone_size: -; j_call: TRBJ2-1; v_call: TRBV6-1; cdr3_aa: CASSEWTSGGNEQFF; cdr3_nt: TGTGCCAGCAGTGAGTGGACTAGCGGGGGGAATGAGCAGTTCTTC
d_call: -; clone_size: -; j_call: TRBJ2-1; v_call: TRBV5-4; cdr3_aa: CASSTGQNAEQFF; cdr3_nt: TGTGCCAGCAGCACAGGACAGAATGCTGAGCAGTTCTTC
d_call: TRBD2; clone_size: -; j_call: TRBJ2-7; v_call: TRBV6-1; cdr3_aa: CASKAGLADSYEQYF; cdr3_nt: TGTGCCAGCAAAGCCGGACTAGCGGACTCCTACGAGCAGTACTTC
d_call: TRBD1; clone_size: -; j_call: TRBJ2-7; v_call: TRBV27; cdr3_aa: CASSFLDRGDEQYF; cdr3_nt: TGTGCCAGCAGTTTCCTGGACAGGGGGGACGAGCAGTACTTC